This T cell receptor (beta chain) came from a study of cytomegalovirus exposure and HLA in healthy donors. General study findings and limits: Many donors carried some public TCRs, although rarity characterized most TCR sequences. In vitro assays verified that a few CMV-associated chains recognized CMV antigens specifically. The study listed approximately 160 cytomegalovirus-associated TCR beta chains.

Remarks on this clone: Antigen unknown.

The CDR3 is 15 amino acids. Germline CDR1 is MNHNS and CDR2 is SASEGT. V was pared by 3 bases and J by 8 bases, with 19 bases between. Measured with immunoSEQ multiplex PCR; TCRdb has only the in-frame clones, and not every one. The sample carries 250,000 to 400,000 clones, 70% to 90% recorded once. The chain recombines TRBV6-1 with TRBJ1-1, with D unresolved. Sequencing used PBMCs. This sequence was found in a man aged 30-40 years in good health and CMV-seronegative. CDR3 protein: CASSDGLQGFTEAFF. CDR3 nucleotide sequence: TGTGCCAGCAGTGACGGACTTCAAGGATTTACCGAAGCTTTCTTT.